In its sample, the clone carrying this TCR beta chain is medium-sized. Its antigen is as yet unknown. A single heparinised blood sample, averaging about 120 mL, was obtained per donor. Purity of each sorted population was above 98%. Reverse transcription of all isolated RNA meant that expressed TCRB transcripts were sequenced. Sequencing used immunoSEQ multiplex PCR; TCRdb keeps in-frame clones, though not all of them. The data show 140,000 or so clones, about 13% seen once. The data belong to a study of beta chain features in type 1 diabetes. Study-level points and caveats: TCRB CDR3s from Type 1 diabetes patients were moderately but significantly shorter in all four CD4+ subsets. cDNA-based sequencing might over-represent cells highly expressing TCR.

The CDR3 extends over 11 amino acids. Germline-derived CDR1 and CDR2 are SNHLY and FYNNEI. Trimming took 7 bases from V and 8 from J; bases not matched to a gene: 4. This TCR was recovered from a man aged 18 to 29 with type 1 diabetes. Sequencing was done on a sample of central memory CD4+ T cells from blood. The J gene is TRBJ1-1, the V gene TRBV2, with 7 bases fitting TRBD1. CDR3 protein: CASNGQVEAFF. In nucleotides, the CDR3 is TGTGCCAGCAACGGACAGGTAGAAGCTTTCTTT. Full variable domain (outside the CDR3, taken from reference TRBV2 and TRBJ1-1): EPEVTQTPSHQVTQMGQEVILRCVPISNHLYFYWYRQILGQKVEFLVSFYNNEISEKSEIFDDQFSVERPDGSNFTLKIRSTKLEDSAMYFCASNGQVEAFFGQGTRLTVV.